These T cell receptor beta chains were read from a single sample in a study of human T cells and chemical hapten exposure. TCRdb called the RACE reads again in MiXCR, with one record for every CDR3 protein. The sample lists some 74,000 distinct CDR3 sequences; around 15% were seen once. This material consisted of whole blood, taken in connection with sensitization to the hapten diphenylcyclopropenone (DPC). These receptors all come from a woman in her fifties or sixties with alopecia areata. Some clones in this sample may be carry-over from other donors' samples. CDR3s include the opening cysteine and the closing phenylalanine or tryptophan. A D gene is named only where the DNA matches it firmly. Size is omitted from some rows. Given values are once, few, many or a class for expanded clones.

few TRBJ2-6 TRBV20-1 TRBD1 CSARGAGGAGANVLTF TGCAGTGCTAGAGGTGCAGGGGGCGCTGGGGCCAACGTCCTGACTTTC
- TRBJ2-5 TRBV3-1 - CASSQEFVAQEETQYF TGTGCCAGCAGCCAAGAGTTCGTTGCCCAAGAAGAGACCCAGTACTTC
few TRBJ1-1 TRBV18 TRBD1 CASSETGGTDTEAFF TGTGCCAGCTCAGAAACAGGGGGCACGGACACTGAAGCTTTCTTT
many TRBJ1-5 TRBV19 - CASSIDRGYVQPQHF TGTGCCAGTAGTATAGACAGGGGCTACGTTCAGCCCCAGCATTTT
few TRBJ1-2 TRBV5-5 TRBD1 CASSSGQGRSYGYTF TGTGCCAGCAGCTCCGGACAGGGTCGGAGCTATGGCTACACCTTC
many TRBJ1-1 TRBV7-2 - CASRQQQNTEAFF TGTGCCAGCAGACAACAACAGAACACTGAAGCTTTCTTT
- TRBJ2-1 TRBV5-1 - CASKETEQFF TGCGCCAGCAAAGAGACGGAGCAGTTCTTC
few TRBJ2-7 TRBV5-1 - CASSEGTYEQYF TGCGCCAGCAGCGAGGGAACCTACGAGCAGTACTTC
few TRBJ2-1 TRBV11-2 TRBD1 CASSLAGTGVNEQFF TGTGCCAGCAGCTTAGCCGGGACAGGGGTGAATGAGCAGTTCTTC
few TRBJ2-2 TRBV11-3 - CASSPMVGSTGELFF TGTGCCAGCAGCCCCATGGTAGGGTCCACCGGGGAGCTGTTTTTT
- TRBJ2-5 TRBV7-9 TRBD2 CASSLVSGGEETQYF TGTGCCAGCAGCTTAGTTAGCGGGGGAGAAGAGACCCAGTACTTC
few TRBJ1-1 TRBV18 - CASSLTKGQNTEAFF TGTGCCAGCTCACTAACAAAAGGACAGAACACTGAAGCTTTCTTT
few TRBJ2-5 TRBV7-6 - CASSLAQGSGQYF TGTGCCAGCAGCTTAGCGCAGGGGTCCGGCCAGTACTTC
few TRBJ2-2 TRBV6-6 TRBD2 CASRRLASGTGELFF TGTGCCAGCAGAAGACTAGCGTCGGGCACCGGGGAGCTGTTTTTT
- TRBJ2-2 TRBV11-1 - CASSLGSMGELFF TGTGCCAGCAGCCTGGGGTCTATGGGGGAGCTGTTTTTT
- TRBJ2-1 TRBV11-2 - CASSPSAAPNEQFF TGTGCCAGCAGCCCCTCCGCGGCCCCAAATGAGCAGTTCTTC
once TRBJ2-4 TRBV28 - CASSLGGTDEIQYF TGTGCCAGCAGTTTAGGCGGGACGGATGAGATTCAGTACTTC